This T cell receptor (beta chain) was observed in a study of blood T cells in healthy people across ages. Overall study findings and caveats: Across the age range, TCR beta diversity per million T cells fell in a roughly linear way. There were more naive CD4+ cells and higher diversity in long-lived donors than in aged donors.

The germline gives CDR1 SQVTM, CDR2 ANQGSEA. The trim removed 6 bases at V and 2 bases at J, leaving 11 bases unmatched. There are 15 residues in the CDR3. Comment on this clonotype: Its antigen is as yet unknown.

A second PCR of roughly 7 to 11 cycles used a sample-barcoded 5' primer and a J-beta primer mix. MiXCR, applied by TCRdb to the 5' RACE reads, yields one record per CDR3 protein. This sample has roughly 1.5 million distinct CDR3 sequences; 35% to 45% occur once, and the top ten carry under 5%. The origin of this receptor is a woman between 18 and 30 years old in good health. Sequenced sample: blood. The J gene is TRBJ2-3, the V gene TRBV29-1; 7 nucleotides align to TRBD1. For the CDR3, the DNA is TGCAGCGTCCGATTCCGGGACAGACTCACAGATACGCAGTATTTT. Its protein is CSVRFRDRLTDTQYF.